The present T cell receptor (beta chain) was sequenced within a study of blood T cells in healthy people across ages. It was with a sample-barcoded 5' primer and a J-beta primer mix that a second PCR of about 7 to 12 cycles was run. TCRdb used MiXCR to reprocess the 5' RACE reads, holding one entry per CDR3 protein. This table has hundreds of thousands of distinct CDR3 sequences, about 52% appearing once. V was clipped by 3 bases and J by 2 bases, with 13 bases between them. Germline CDR1 reads SEHNR; CDR2 reads FQNEAQ (reference sequence). This CDR3 contains 15 residues. Per-sample yields of isolated PBMCs were at least 6.5 million.

The specimen sequenced was blood. This clonotype originated in a man in his 60s in good health. This chain links TRBV7-9 with TRBJ2-5; D gene ambiguous. CDR3 loop: CASSFQTMKQETQYF. CDR3 bases: TGTGCCAGCAGCTTCCAGACCATGAAACAAGAGACCCAGTACTTC.